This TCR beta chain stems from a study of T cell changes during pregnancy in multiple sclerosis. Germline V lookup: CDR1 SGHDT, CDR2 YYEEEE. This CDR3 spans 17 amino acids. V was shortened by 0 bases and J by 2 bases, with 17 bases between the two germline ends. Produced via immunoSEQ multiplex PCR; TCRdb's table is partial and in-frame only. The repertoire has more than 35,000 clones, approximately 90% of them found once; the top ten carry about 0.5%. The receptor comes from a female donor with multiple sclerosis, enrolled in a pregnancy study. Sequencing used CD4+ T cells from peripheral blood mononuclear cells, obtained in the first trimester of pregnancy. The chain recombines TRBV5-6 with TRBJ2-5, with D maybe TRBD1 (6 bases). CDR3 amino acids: CASSLGAGQSLQETQYF. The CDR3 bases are TGTGCCAGCAGCTTGGGAGCAGGACAGAGCTTACAAGAGACCCAGTACTTC. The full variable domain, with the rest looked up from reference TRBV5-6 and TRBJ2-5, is DAGVTQSPTHLIKTRGQQVTLRCSPKSGHDTVSWYQQALGQGPQFIFQYYEEEERQRGNFPDRFSGHQFPNYSSELNVNALLLGDSALYLCASSLGAGQSLQETQYFGPGTRLLVL.